The 24 T cell receptor beta chains given below trace back to one sample, sequenced in a study of cytomegalovirus exposure and HLA in healthy donors. PCR amplification relied on 60 Vbeta primers (plus 13 Jbeta primers). Some clones are missing from TCRdb's copy, which holds only in-frame ones; the method was immunoSEQ multiplex PCR. Counted here are tens of thousands of clones, under 80% occurring once; the ten biggest clones make up 1.5% to 2%. Sequencing used PBMCs. The receptor source for this set is a man aged 35 to 55 in good health and CMV-seronegative.

J is TRBJ1-1 and V is TRBV5-6; perhaps TRBD1 as D (5 bases). CDR1 is SGHDT and CDR2 is YYEEEE in the germline V gene. V was shortened by 5 bases and J by 1 base, with 9 bases between the two germline ends. This CDR3 contains 13 residues. CDR3 in DNA: TGTGCCAGCAGTCTCGACAGGAACACTGAAGCTTTCTTT. The encoded protein is CASSLDRNTEAFF.

The chain joins TRBV2 to TRBJ2-5; TRBD2 might be the D (6 bases). The CDR3 is made up of 14 amino acids. Germline V CDR1 and CDR2: SNHLY, FYNNEI. Trimming pared 7 bases from V and 0 bases from J, leaving 12 bases between. CDR3 in amino acids: CASNPEGYQETQYF. The CDR3 DNA follows: TGTGCCAGCAATCCGGAGGGGTACCAAGAGACCCAGTACTTC.

This clone occurred a few times. The chain has TRBV29-1 and TRBJ2-1; 8 bases agree with TRBD2. The germline CDR1 and CDR2 sequences are SQVTM and ANQGSEA. The CDR3 runs 13 residues. V shed 6 bases, J shed 5 bases, and the junction held 6 bases outside the gene matches. CDR3 protein: CSVEREFDNEQFF. CDR3 in DNA: TGCAGCGTGGAGCGGGAGTTCGACAATGAGCAGTTCTTC.

This chain joins TRBV7-9 and TRBJ2-1, with a weak D call TRBD1 (7 bases). The germline gives CDR1 SEHNR, CDR2 FQNEAQ (reference sequence). Trimming removed 1 base from V and 0 bases from J, with 10 bases in between. This CDR3 contains 16 residues. CDR3 protein: CASSLVQGGSYNEQFF. CDR3 nucleotide sequence: TGTGCCAGCAGCTTAGTTCAGGGGGGCTCCTACAATGAGCAGTTCTTC. The full variable domain, its missing parts supplied by reference TRBV7-9 and TRBJ2-1, is DTGVSQNPRHKITKRGQNVTFRCDPISEHNRLYWYRQTLGQGPEFLTYFQNEAQLEKSRLLSDRFSAERPKGSFSTLEIQRTEQGDSAMYLCASSLVQGGSYNEQFFGPGTRLTVL.

The chain links TRBV19 to TRBJ1-2; D possibly corresponds to TRBD1 (5 bases). The germline gives CDR1 LNHDA, CDR2 SQIVND (reference sequence). V was cut by 5 bases and J by 3 bases, with 19 bases left in between. This CDR3 has 16 amino acids. CDR3 nucleotides: TGTGCCAGTAGTCCTCCGAATGGGGCGCTAGACTATGGCTACACCTTC. Amino acids: CASSPPNGALDYGYTF.

On this clone: At one end the junction does not follow the germline gene, possibly because of a read error. This sequence joins TRBV28 and TRBJ2-4, with D perhaps TRBD1 (7 bases). From germline, CDR1 is MDHEN and CDR2 SYDVKM. This CDR3 comprises 13 residues. CDR3 nucleotide sequence: TGTGCCAGCGGAGGGACAGTCAAAAACAGTCAGTACTTC. It encodes CASGGTVKNSQYF.

The V and J genes are TRBV7-3 and TRBJ2-3; 12 nucleotides match TRBD2. The germline V gene encodes CDR1 SGHTA and CDR2 FQGTGA. Germline trimming cut 4 bases from V and 2 bases from J; bases unmatched to any gene: 4. This CDR3 region has 16 residues. Written as DNA, the CDR3 is TGTGCCAGCAGCTCGCCTAGCGGGAGGGTCACAGATACGCAGTATTTT. Translating gives CASSSPSGRVTDTQYF.

The V and J genes are TRBV7-6 and TRBJ2-7; the match to TRBD1 covers 10 bases. Trimming at V came to 7 bases and at J to 3 bases, leaving 12 bases not matched to a gene. This CDR3 contains 16 residues. Germline V gene data show CDR1 as SGHVS and CDR2 as FNYEAQ. CDR3 residues: CASTLGSGTGVYEQYF. DNA of the CDR3: TGTGCCAGCACCCTGGGATCTGGGACAGGGGTCTACGAGCAGTACTTC.

This chain joins TRBV19 and TRBJ2-2, with D perhaps TRBD1 (6 bases). CDR1 and CDR2 (germline): LNHDA, SQIVND (reference sequence). The V end was cut by 0 bases, the J end by 4 bases, with 15 bases between. The CDR3 runs to 17 residues. The CDR3 is CASSIDTPDSFTGELFF. CDR3 bases: TGTGCCAGTAGTATAGATACCCCGGACAGTTTCACCGGGGAGCTGTTTTTT.

This clone has just a few counts. The rearrangement joins TRBV19 to TRBJ2-3; 10 bases match TRBD1. The CDR3 has 16 amino acids. Germline CDR1 and CDR2: LNHDA and SQIVND (reference sequence). Unmatched junction bases numbered 7, after V lost 3 bases and J lost 4 bases. The CDR3 DNA follows: TGTGCCAGTAGTATGGTTTTAGGACAGGGGGCAGATACGCAGTATTTT. This translates into CASSMVLGQGADTQYF. The complete variable domain, with remaining parts taken from reference TRBV19 and TRBJ2-3, reads DGGITQSPKYLFRKEGQNVTLSCEQNLNHDAMYWYRQDPGQGLRLIYYSQIVNDFQKGDIAEGYSVSREKKESFPLTVTSAQKNPTAFYLCASSMVLGQGADTQYFGPGTRLTVL.

The rearrangement joins TRBV25-1 to TRBJ2-2; no reliable D call. The CDR3 length is 14 residues. Trimming pared 8 bases from V and 2 bases from J, leaving 12 bases between. CDR1 and CDR2 from the germline V gene are MGHDK and SYGVNS. Here the CDR3 DNA reads TGTGCCAGCGAGAGTCGCTTCAACACCGGGGAGCTGTTTTTT. It yields the protein CASESRFNTGELFF.

The table lists this clone with a count of one. V usage is TRBV29-1 and J usage is TRBJ1-2; D is ambiguous. The CDR3 is made up of 14 amino acids. V lost 6 bases and J 0 bases, leaving 14 bases between the germline ends. Germline V gene sequence: CDR1 SQVTM, CDR2 ANQGSEA. CDR3 sequence (DNA): TGCAGCGTGGTAACAGAGTCTACTAACTATGGCTACACCTTC. It is translated as CSVVTESTNYGYTF.

The V gene is TRBV6-1, the J gene TRBJ2-2; 7 bases are a match to TRBD2. The germline V gene has CDR1 MNHNS and CDR2 SASEGT. Trimming took 4 bases from V and 7 from J; bases not matched to a gene: 6. The CDR3 is made up of 14 amino acids. This chain's CDR3 is CASSVEGGVGELFF. In nucleotides, the CDR3 is TGTGCCAGCAGTGTAGAGGGAGGGGTCGGGGAGCTGTTTTTT.

The CDR3 DNA sequence: TGTGCCAGCAGTGACCTACCGATTGAGCCCCAGCATTTT. Translation gives CASSDLPIEPQHF. The rearrangement uses TRBV6-1 and TRBJ1-5; no clear D gene. CDR3 size: 13 residues. The germline V gene has CDR1 MNHNS and CDR2 SASEGT. V was trimmed by 3 bases and J by 8 bases, leaving 11 bases between them.

The chain has TRBV28 and TRBJ2-1; weak D call: TRBD2 (6 bases). Deletions cut 8 bases from V and 3 bases from J, with 17 bases between. The CDR3 has 15 residues. Germline V gene lookup returns CDR1 MDHEN and CDR2 SYDVKM. The CDR3 sequence is CASGTSSARYNEQFF. CDR3 bases: TGTGCCAGCGGTACCTCTAGCGCGCGCTACAATGAGCAGTTCTTC.

This chain links TRBV5-6 with TRBJ1-3, with 7 bases lining up with TRBD1. Unmatched junction bases numbered 14, after V lost 4 bases and J lost 4 bases. CDR1 is SGHDT and CDR2 is YYEEEE in the germline V gene. The CDR3 is made up of 17 amino acids. In DNA form, the CDR3 reads TGTGCCAGCAGCCCCCCAACAGGGGATGTAGGAGGAAACACCATATATTTT. It is translated as CASSPPTGDVGGNTIYF.

Only a few counts were recorded for this clone. This chain connects TRBV30 to TRBJ2-1, with TRBD2 identical over 9 bases. The CDR3 totals 18 residues. Germline V CDR1 and CDR2: GTSNPN, SVGIG (reference sequence). The ends lost 2 bases at V and 4 bases at J; junction bases unmatched: 15. The CDR3 protein is CAWSFFVGSGSKYNEQFF. CDR3 nucleotides: TGTGCCTGGAGTTTTTTTGTGGGTAGCGGGAGTAAGTACAATGAGCAGTTCTTC.

The sample holds a few counts of this clone. This chain uses TRBV5-4 with TRBJ2-3; maybe TRBD1 (5 bases). Trimming shortened V by 2 bases and J by 6 bases, and 10 bases separated the two germline ends. Per germline, CDR1 SGHNT and CDR2 YYREEE (reference sequence). There are 13 residues in the CDR3. The CDR3 sequence is CASSFPRADTQYF. The CDR3 nucleotides are TGTGCCAGCAGCTTCCCCAGGGCGGATACGCAGTATTTT. Full variable domain (missing parts from reference TRBV5-4 and TRBJ2-3): ETGVTQSPTHLIKTRGQQVTLRCSSQSGHNTVSWYQQALGQGPQFIFQYYREEENGRGNFPPRFSGLQFPNYSSELNVNALELDDSALYLCASSFPRADTQYFGPGTRLTVL.

This rearrangement joins TRBV7-8 to TRBJ2-5, with 8 bases that match TRBD1. Germline-derived CDR1 and CDR2 are SGHVS and FQNEAQ. The CDR3 consists of 12 residues. Trimming cost V 5 bases and J 5 bases; bases outside gene matches: 1. CDR3 protein: CASSRDRETQYF. The CDR3 DNA is TGTGCCAGCAGCCGGGACAGGGAGACCCAGTACTTC.

This clone was found once. The chain combines TRBV5-1 with TRBJ1-3, with D maybe TRBD1 (5 bases). The CDR3 extends over 14 amino acids. Germline values: CDR1 SGHRS, CDR2 YFSETQ. V shed 1 base and J shed 4 bases, with 9 bases lying between them. CDR3 region: CASSLIDSGNTIYF. CDR3 coding DNA: TGCGCCAGCAGCTTGATCGACAGCGGAAACACCATATATTTT.

V usage is TRBV19 and J usage is TRBJ1-1, with 8 bases lining up with TRBD1. CDR1 is LNHDA and CDR2 is SQIVND in the germline V gene (reference sequence). With V trimmed by 5 bases and J by 4 bases, 18 bases remained unmatched. The CDR3 loop spans 18 amino acids. Here the CDR3 DNA reads TGTGCCAGTAGTTTTAACCCAGGGGGCGGACTAACGGGCACTGAAGCTTTCTTT. It specifies CASSFNPGGGLTGTEAFF.

The chain links TRBV5-1 to TRBJ1-3; 7 positions match TRBD1. TRBJ2-2 matches the DNA end more closely, so the J call is doubtful. The CDR3 spans 14 residues. Germline CDR1 and CDR2: SGHRS and YFSETQ. Here the CDR3 reads CASSLDREAGELFF. The CDR3 DNA reads TGCGCCAGCAGCCTCGACAGGGAAGCCGGGGAGCTGTTTTTT.

V usage is TRBV15 and J usage is TRBJ1-4; D uncertain. Trimming cost V 1 base and J 14 bases, with 17 bases left between them. Germline V gene lookup returns CDR1 LNHNV and CDR2 YYDKDF (reference sequence). CDR3 size: 14 residues. The CDR3 sequence is CATSRAGLGSLLFF. The CDR3 nucleotides read TGTGCCACCAGCAGAGCTGGACTCGGGTCGTTGCTGTTTTTT.

The chain recombines TRBV30 with TRBJ1-6; tentative D call: TRBD1 (6 bases). Trimming took 2 bases from V and 7 from J, leaving 12 bases between them. CDR1 GTSNPN and CDR2 SVGIG come from the germline V gene (reference sequence). The CDR3 has 14 residues. CDR3 loop: CAWSPRGTNSPLHF. Here the CDR3 DNA reads TGTGCCTGGAGTCCAAGGGGGACCAATTCACCCCTCCACTTT. Full variable domain (outside the CDR3, taken from reference TRBV30 and TRBJ1-6): SQTIHQWPATLVQPVGSPLSLECTVEGTSNPNLYWYRQAAGRGLQLLFYSVGIGQISSEVPQNLSASRPQDRQFILSSKKLLLSDSGFYLCAWSPRGTNSPLHFGNGTRLTVT.